The TCR beta chain under discussion was sequenced for a study of CD8 T cells in ankylosing spondylitis. TCRdb reprocessed the 5' RACE reads via MiXCR and lists one record per CDR3 protein. The sample consists of 200,000 to 250,000 distinct CDR3 sequences, about 17% of them appearing once. Trimming cost V 5 bases and J 3 bases; bases outside gene matches: 14. The CDR3 is 17 amino acids. From germline, CDR1 is LNHNV and CDR2 YYDKDF (reference sequence). In regard to this clonotype: Its antigen is as yet unknown.

Whole-study findings and limits: Ankylosing spondylitis blood seemed to carry a telltale TCR beta motif made of several highly homologous variants.

This chain links TRBV15 with TRBJ2-7; 9 bases agree with TRBD1. The receptor's source is a male donor with ankylosing spondylitis. The sequenced sample was blood, either unsorted or a sorted T cell fraction (not recorded which). The CDR3 spells CATSLTSGTGNRYEQYF. CDR3 nucleotide sequence: TGTGCCACCAGCCTAACGTCCGGGACAGGGAACCGCTACGAGCAGTACTTC.